This T cell receptor (beta chain) was retrieved from a study of T cell responses to AZD1222 COVID-19 vaccine. TCRdb's copy holds only in-frame clones and misses some; the assay was immunoSEQ multiplex PCR. This table has some 120,000 clones, roughly 88% appearing once. There are 14 residues in the CDR3. Per germline, CDR1 LGHDT and CDR2 YNNKEL (reference sequence). Trimming cost V 5 bases and J 6 bases; bases outside gene matches: 8. The chain recombines TRBV3-1 (or the pseudogene TRBV3-2) with TRBJ2-7, with TRBD1 identical over 9 bases. This specimen was peripheral blood, taken on day 0 of AZD1222 vaccination. The source of this sequence is an adult in good health. The CDR3 here is CASSAQGTGSEQYF. The CDR3 nucleotides read TGTGCCAGCAGCGCCCAAGGGACAGGGAGCGAGCAGTACTTC.